This T cell receptor (beta chain) was profiled in a study of cytomegalovirus exposure and HLA in healthy donors. Trimming at V came to 6 bases and at J to 6 bases, leaving 7 bases not matched to a gene. Germline V gene sequence: CDR1 MNHEY, CDR2 SMNVEV (reference sequence). This CDR3 is built from 14 residues. Study conclusions and caveats: Researchers left out some V segments, among them TRBV6-2 and TRBV6-3, as indistinguishable. TCR beta chains associated with HLA were, in a later analysis, more clonally expanded than equally common others. Through in vitro validation, three CMV-associated chains were shown to be specific for CMV antigens. 150 to 200 TCR beta chains were listed as cytomegalovirus-associated.

The sample holds a few counts of this clone. The antigen remains undetermined. Researchers ran the PCR with 60 Vbeta and 13 Jbeta primers. Profiling relied on immunoSEQ multiplex PCR, and the TCRdb table lists in-frame clones only, not all of them. The sample has 170,000 or so clones; around 80% are singletons. The gene calls are TRBV27 and TRBJ1-2, with 10 bases aligning to TRBD1. The TCR originated in a young man in good health and CMV-seropositive. The specimen sequenced was PBMCs. CDR3 sequence: CASSTRQGADGYTF. The DNA for the CDR3 is TGTGCCAGCAGCACCCGACAGGGGGCGGATGGCTACACCTTC.